This paragraph covers one T cell receptor beta chain sequence. The data were taken from a study of T cell changes during pregnancy in multiple sclerosis. The CDR3 extends over 14 amino acids. Germline CDR1 is LNHDA and CDR2 is SQIVND (reference sequence). V was pared by 7 bases and J by 3 bases, with 14 bases between. Using immunoSEQ multiplex PCR, the repertoire was profiled, and TCRdb retains in-frame clones only, with some absent. The sample carries about 84,000 clones, about 93% recorded once. Sequencing used peripheral blood, obtained in the second trimester of pregnancy. The clonotype originates from a female donor in good health, enrolled as a control in a pregnancy study. This chain links TRBV19 with TRBJ2-3, with D possibly being TRBD2 (6 bases). The CDR3 is CASNPGGVTDTQYF. The CDR3 DNA follows: TGTGCCAGTAACCCAGGAGGGGTTACAGATACGCAGTATTTT.